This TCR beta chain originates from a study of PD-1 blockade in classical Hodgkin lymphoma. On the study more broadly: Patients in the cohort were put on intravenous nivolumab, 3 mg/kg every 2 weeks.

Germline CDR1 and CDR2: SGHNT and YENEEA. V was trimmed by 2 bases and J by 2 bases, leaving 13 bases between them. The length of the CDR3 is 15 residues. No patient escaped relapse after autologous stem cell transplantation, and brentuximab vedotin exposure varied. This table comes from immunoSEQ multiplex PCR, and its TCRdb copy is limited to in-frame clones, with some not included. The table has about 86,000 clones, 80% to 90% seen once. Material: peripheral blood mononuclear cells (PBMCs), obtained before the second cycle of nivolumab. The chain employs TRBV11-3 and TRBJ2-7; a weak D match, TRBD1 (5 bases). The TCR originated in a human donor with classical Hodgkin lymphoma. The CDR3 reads CASSLRGQGPYEQYF. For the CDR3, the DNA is TGTGCCAGCAGCTTAAGAGGCCAGGGCCCCTACGAGCAGTACTTC.